This entry lists 18 T cell receptor beta chains sequenced from one sample in a study of T cell changes during pregnancy in multiple sclerosis. The method was immunoSEQ multiplex PCR; TCRdb's version includes in-frame clones alone and lacks a portion of them. This sample has 85,000 to 120,000 clones, with less than 95% found just once. Sequencing used peripheral blood, obtained after pregnancy. The receptors stem from a female donor with multiple sclerosis, enrolled in a pregnancy study.

The chain combines TRBV7-3 with TRBJ2-7, with D possibly TRBD2 on 7 matching bases. Germline loops: CDR1 SGHTA, CDR2 FQGTGA. CDR3 size: 15 residues. The ends were cut back, 2 bases at V and 3 bases at J, with 14 bases in the middle. CDR3 DNA sequence: TGTGCCAGCAGCTTAGCCGGGGGGCGGATCTACGAGCAGTACTTC. This codes for CASSLAGGRIYEQYF.

The chain joins TRBV19 to TRBJ1-2; the match to TRBD1 covers 7 bases. With V trimmed by 4 bases and J by 4 bases, 3 bases remained unmatched. This CDR3 is built from 13 residues. In germline, CDR1 is LNHDA, CDR2 SQIVND (reference sequence). The CDR3, as DNA: TGTGCCAGTAGTAGCGACAGGGCCTATGGCTACACCTTC. Amino acid sequence: CASSSDRAYGYTF.

The chain recombines TRBV5-1 with TRBJ1-4; D gene uncertain. The germline gives CDR1 SGHRS, CDR2 YFSETQ. Trimming removed 4 bases at V and 0 bases at J, with 10 bases between. The CDR3 contains 15 residues. The CDR3 DNA follows: TGCGCCAGCAGCCGTGAGGGTTCAACTAATGAAAAACTGTTTTTT. It specifies CASSREGSTNEKLFF.

The chain has TRBV5-1 and TRBJ2-7; tentative D call: TRBD1 (6 bases). The CDR3 is 15 residues long. Germline V gene lookup returns CDR1 SGHRS and CDR2 YFSETQ. Trimming took off 0 bases at V and 2 bases at J, with 12 bases between the two ends. The chain's CDR3 is CASSLGAGAPYEQYF. CDR3 DNA: TGCGCCAGCAGCTTGGGGGCAGGGGCACCCTACGAGCAGTACTTC.

This chain uses TRBV5-1 with TRBJ2-6, with D possibly being TRBD2 (6 bases). The CDR3 runs 16 residues. In germline, CDR1 is SGHRS, CDR2 YFSETQ. V gave up 2 bases and J gave up 0 bases, with 9 bases separating them. The CDR3 protein is CASSFGGASGANVLTF. The CDR3 region has the DNA TGCGCCAGCAGCTTTGGCGGGGCCTCTGGGGCCAACGTCCTGACTTTC.

The chain uses TRBV29-1 and TRBJ2-3, with 8 bases identical to TRBD2. The germline V gene encodes CDR1 SQVTM and CDR2 ANQGSEA. CDR3 size: 14 residues. J lost 3 bases, V lost 7 bases, and 9 bases had no gene match. CDR3 sequence reads: CSDGGSGATDTQYF. DNA of the CDR3: TGCAGCGACGGGGGTAGCGGGGCTACAGATACGCAGTATTTT.

The chain recombines TRBV30 with TRBJ2-3; 7 positions match TRBD2. The germline gives CDR1 GTSNPN, CDR2 SVGIG (reference sequence). The CDR3 extends over 17 amino acids. Trimming took 0 bases from V and 0 from J; bases not matched to a gene: 9. In DNA form, the CDR3 reads TGTGCCTGGAGTGTAGGGCTAGCGGCAGGGAGCACAGATACGCAGTATTTT. It encodes CAWSVGLAAGSTDTQYF.

J is TRBJ2-1 and V is TRBV5-4, with 9 bases matching TRBD2. Trimming removed 4 bases from V and 4 bases from J; junction bases left unmatched: 9. From germline, CDR1 is SGHNT and CDR2 YYREEE (reference sequence). CDR3 length equals 16 residues. The CDR3 nucleotides read TGTGCCAGCAGCCCAAGTCCTAGCGGGGCTTACAATGAGCAGTTCTTC. Residues: CASSPSPSGAYNEQFF.

The chain carries TRBV4-2 and TRBJ1-1; D not certain. This CDR3 is 13 amino acids long. CDR1 and CDR2 from the germline V gene are LGHNA and YNFKEQ. Trimming cost V 3 bases and J 0 bases, with 5 bases left between them. CDR3 sequence (DNA): TGTGCCAGCAGCCAGACACTGAACACTGAAGCTTTCTTT. Translating gives CASSQTLNTEAFF.

The CDR3 DNA reads TGTGCCAGTAGTTCCCAGGTTCATCAGCCCCAGCATTTT. It translates to CASSSQVHQPQHF. The rearrangement uses TRBV19 and TRBJ1-5; D is uncertain. The V end was cut by 5 bases, the J end by 5 bases, with 10 bases between. This CDR3 has 13 residues. The germline gives CDR1 LNHDA, CDR2 SQIVND (reference sequence).

This clone turned up a few times. The V call is TRBV30, the J call TRBJ1-1; D is possibly TRBD1 (6 bases). Germline CDR1 and CDR2: GTSNPN and SVGIG (reference sequence). V was shortened by 8 bases and J by 3 bases, with 16 bases between the two germline ends. This CDR3 region has 13 residues. The CDR3 coding sequence is TGTGCCCTCAGGGGTTCCTTGGACACTGAAGCTTTCTTT. Translated, it gives CALRGSLDTEAFF.

The genes are TRBV2 and TRBJ2-7, with D hard to call. The CDR3 extends over 14 amino acids. CDR1 is SNHLY, CDR2 FYNNEI, per germline. Trimming removed 4 bases from V and 1 base from J, with 11 bases in between. DNA for the CDR3: TGTGCCAGCAGTGGATTCGAGGTTTCCTACGAGCAGTACTTC. This encodes CASSGFEVSYEQYF.

The chain couples TRBV5-4 to TRBJ2-2, with D possibly matching TRBD1 (7 bases). CDR1 and CDR2 (germline): SGHNT, YYREEE (reference sequence). This CDR3 region has 16 residues. Between the trimmed V and J ends, which lost 0 bases and 7 bases, there was a span of 16 bases. The CDR3 sequence: CASSLAEGALGGELFF. For the CDR3, the DNA is TGTGCCAGCAGCTTGGCGGAGGGGGCGCTGGGCGGGGAGCTGTTTTTT.

The chain has TRBV27 and TRBJ2-1; 9 bases align to TRBD1. The V segment lost 4 bases and the J segment 4 bases; nucleotides outside the gene matches: 8. This CDR3 is 16 amino acids long. Germline lookup yields CDR1 MNHEY and CDR2 SMNVEV (reference sequence). Written as DNA, the CDR3 is TGTGCCAGCAGTTCCCCCTCGGGACAGGGTTACAATGAGCAGTTCTTC. The encoded protein is CASSSPSGQGYNEQFF.

The chain employs TRBV9 and TRBJ2-7, with TRBD1 as a possible D gene (5 bases). CDR3 length: 15 residues. Germline V gives CDR1 SGDLS, CDR2 YYNGEE. V lost 4 bases to trimming and J lost 7 bases, with 21 bases between them. The CDR3 region is CASSQGSDLGLEQYF. In DNA form, the CDR3 reads TGTGCCAGCAGCCAGGGCTCCGACTTAGGGTTGGAGCAGTACTTC.

The chain combines TRBV19 with TRBJ1-4; D gene ambiguous. The CDR3 runs 14 residues. The V end was cut by 1 base, the J end by 8 bases, with 11 bases between. Germline V gene lookup returns CDR1 LNHDA and CDR2 SQIVND (reference sequence). CDR3 region: CASSIGGVGEKLFF. The CDR3 region has the DNA TGTGCCAGTAGTATAGGGGGAGTCGGCGAAAAACTGTTTTTT.

This clone has a single count. The chain recombines TRBV18 with TRBJ2-3, with unresolved D. Per germline, CDR1 KGHSH and CDR2 LQKENI. Trimming stripped 1 base from V and 1 base from J, with 6 bases between. This CDR3 spans 14 amino acids. CDR3 amino acids: CASSPQTRTDTQYF. DNA for the CDR3: TGTGCCAGCTCACCACAGACACGCACAGATACGCAGTATTTT.

The V and J genes are TRBV7-7 and TRBJ2-7; TRBD2 agrees at 8 bases. This CDR3 spans 14 amino acids. Trimming removed 5 bases from V and 3 bases from J; junction bases left unmatched: 6. Germline values: CDR1 SSHAT, CDR2 FNYEAQ (reference sequence). CDR3 loop: CASSPLGGGYEQYF. The CDR3 nucleotides are TGTGCCAGCAGCCCTCTCGGGGGGGGCTACGAGCAGTACTTC. The full variable domain, its missing parts supplied by reference TRBV7-7 and TRBJ2-7, is GAGVSQSPRYKVTKRGQDVTLRCDPISSHATLYWYQQALGQGPEFLTYFNYEAQPDKSGLPSDRFSAERPEGSISTLTIQRTEQRDSAMYRCASSPLGGGYEQYFGPGTRLTVT.